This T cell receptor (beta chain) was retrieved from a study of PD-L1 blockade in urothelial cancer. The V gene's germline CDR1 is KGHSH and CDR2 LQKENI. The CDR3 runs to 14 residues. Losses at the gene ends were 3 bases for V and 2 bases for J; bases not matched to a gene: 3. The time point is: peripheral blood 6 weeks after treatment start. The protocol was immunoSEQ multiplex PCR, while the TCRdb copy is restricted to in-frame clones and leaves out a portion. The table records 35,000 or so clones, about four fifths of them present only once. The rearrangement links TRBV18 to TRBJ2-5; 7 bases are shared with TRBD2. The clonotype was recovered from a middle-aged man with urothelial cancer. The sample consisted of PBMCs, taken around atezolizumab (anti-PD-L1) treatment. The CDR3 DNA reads TGTGCCAGCTCACCCGCGGGGGTACAAGAGACCCAGTACTTC. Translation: CASSPAGVQETQYF.